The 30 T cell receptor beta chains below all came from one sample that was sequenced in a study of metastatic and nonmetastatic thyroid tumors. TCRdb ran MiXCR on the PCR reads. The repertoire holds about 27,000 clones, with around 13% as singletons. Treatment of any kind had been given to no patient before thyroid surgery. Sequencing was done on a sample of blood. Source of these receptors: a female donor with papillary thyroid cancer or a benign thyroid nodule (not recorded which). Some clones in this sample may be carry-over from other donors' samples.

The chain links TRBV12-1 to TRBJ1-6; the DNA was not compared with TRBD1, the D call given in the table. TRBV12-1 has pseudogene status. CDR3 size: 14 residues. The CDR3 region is CASSSHPGGSPLHF. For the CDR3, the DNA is TGTGCCAGCAGCTCCCACCCGGGCGGGTCACCCCTCCACTTT.

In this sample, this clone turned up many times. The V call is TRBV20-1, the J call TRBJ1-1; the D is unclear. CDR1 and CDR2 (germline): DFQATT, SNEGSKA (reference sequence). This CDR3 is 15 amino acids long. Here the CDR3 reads CSRLAPGFLATEAFF. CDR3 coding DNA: TGCAGCAGATTAGCGCCGGGATTCCTCGCGACTGAAGCTTTCTTT.

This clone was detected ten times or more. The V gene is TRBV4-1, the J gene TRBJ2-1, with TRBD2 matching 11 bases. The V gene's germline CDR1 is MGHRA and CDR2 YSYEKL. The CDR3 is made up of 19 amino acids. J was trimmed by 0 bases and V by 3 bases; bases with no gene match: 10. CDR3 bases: TGCGCCAGCAGCCACCCGGGACTAGCGGCGGGAAGCTCCTACAATGAGCAGTTCTTC. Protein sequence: CASSHPGLAAGSSYNEQFF.

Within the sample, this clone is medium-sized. CDR3 DNA sequence: TGCGCCAGCAGCCAAGAGGGTCTAAGACTGTTTTTT. It codes for CASSQEGLRLFF. This rearrangement joins TRBV4-1 to TRBJ1-4; D remains unclear. The V gene's germline CDR1 is MGHRA and CDR2 YSYEKL. CDR3 length: 12 amino acids. V lost 0 bases and J lost 13, with 9 bases in between.

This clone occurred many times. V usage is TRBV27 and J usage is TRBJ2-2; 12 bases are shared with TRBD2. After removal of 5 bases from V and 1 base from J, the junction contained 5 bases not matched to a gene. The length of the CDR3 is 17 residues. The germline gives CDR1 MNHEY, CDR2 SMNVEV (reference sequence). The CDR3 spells CASSLTSGRWNTGELFF. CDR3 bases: TGTGCCAGCAGTCTGACTAGCGGGAGATGGAACACCGGGGAGCTGTTTTTT.

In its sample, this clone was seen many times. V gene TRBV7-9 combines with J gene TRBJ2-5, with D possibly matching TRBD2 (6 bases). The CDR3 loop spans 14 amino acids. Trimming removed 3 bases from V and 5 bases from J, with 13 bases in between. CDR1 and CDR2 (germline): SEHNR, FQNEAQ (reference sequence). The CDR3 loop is CASSLEEGLETQYF. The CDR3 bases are TGTGCCAGCAGCTTGGAGGAGGGACTCGAGACCCAGTACTTC.

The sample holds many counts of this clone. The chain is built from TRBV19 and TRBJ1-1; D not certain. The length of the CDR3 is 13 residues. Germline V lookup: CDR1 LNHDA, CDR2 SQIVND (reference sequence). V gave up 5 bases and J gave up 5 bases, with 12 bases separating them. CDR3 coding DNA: TGTGCCAGTAGTGAAGGGAGAGATACTGAAGCTTTCTTT. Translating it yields CASSEGRDTEAFF. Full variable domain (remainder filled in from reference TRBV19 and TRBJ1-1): DGGITQSPKYLFRKEGQNVTLSCEQNLNHDAMYWYRQDPGQGLRLIYYSQIVNDFQKGDIAEGYSVSREKKESFPLTVTSAQKNPTAFYLCASSEGRDTEAFFGQGTRLTVV.

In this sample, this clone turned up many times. DNA of the CDR3: TGTGCCTGGAGTGTCGGCGGGAGCTACAATGAGCAGTTCTTC. Encoded protein: CAWSVGGSYNEQFF. This chain uses TRBV30 with TRBJ2-1; 7 bases align to TRBD2. Germline CDR1 is GTSNPN and CDR2 is SVGIG (reference sequence). The CDR3 loop spans 14 amino acids. J lost 3 bases, V lost 0 bases, and 2 bases had no gene match.

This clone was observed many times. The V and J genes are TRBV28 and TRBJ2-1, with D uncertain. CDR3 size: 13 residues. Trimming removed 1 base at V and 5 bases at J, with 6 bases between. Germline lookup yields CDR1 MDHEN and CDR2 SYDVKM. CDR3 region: CASSLYLNNEQFF. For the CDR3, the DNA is TGTGCCAGCAGTTTATACCTAAACAATGAGCAGTTCTTC.

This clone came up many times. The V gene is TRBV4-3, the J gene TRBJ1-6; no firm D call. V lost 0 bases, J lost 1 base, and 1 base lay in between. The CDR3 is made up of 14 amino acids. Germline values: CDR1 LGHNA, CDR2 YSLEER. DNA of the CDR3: TGCGCCAGCAGCCAAGATTCCTATAATTCACCCCTCCACTTT. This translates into CASSQDSYNSPLHF.

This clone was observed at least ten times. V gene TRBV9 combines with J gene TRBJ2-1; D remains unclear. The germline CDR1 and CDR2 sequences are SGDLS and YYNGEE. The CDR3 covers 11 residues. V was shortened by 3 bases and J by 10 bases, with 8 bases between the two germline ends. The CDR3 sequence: CASSEGGEQFF. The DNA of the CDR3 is TGTGCCAGCAGCGAGGGCGGAGAGCAGTTCTTC.

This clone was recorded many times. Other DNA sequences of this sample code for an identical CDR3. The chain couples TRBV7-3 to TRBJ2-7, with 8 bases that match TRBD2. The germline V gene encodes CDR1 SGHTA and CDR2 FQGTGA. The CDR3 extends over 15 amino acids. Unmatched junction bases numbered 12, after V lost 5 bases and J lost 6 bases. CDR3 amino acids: CASSALPGLVVEQYF. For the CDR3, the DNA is TGTGCCAGCAGCGCCCTACCGGGACTAGTCGTCGAGCAGTACTTC. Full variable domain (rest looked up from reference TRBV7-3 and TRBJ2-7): GAGVSQTPSNKVTEKGKYVELRCDPISGHTALYWYRQSLGQGPEFLIYFQGTGAADDSGLPNDRFFAVRPEGSVSTLKIQRTERGDSAVYLCASSALPGLVVEQYFGPGTRLTVT.

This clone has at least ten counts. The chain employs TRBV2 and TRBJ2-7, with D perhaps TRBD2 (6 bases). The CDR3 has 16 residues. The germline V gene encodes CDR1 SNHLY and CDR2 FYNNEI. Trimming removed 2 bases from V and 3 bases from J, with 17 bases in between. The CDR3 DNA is TGTGCCAGCAGTGAATTGGCAATCGGGAGATACTACGAGCAGTACTTC. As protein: CASSELAIGRYYEQYF.

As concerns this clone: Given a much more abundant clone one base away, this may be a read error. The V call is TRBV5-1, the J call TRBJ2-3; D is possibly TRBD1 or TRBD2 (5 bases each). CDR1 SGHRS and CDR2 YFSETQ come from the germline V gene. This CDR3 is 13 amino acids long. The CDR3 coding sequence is TGCACCAGCACGTGGGACCGCACAGATACGCAGTATTTT. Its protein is CTSTWDRTDTQYF.

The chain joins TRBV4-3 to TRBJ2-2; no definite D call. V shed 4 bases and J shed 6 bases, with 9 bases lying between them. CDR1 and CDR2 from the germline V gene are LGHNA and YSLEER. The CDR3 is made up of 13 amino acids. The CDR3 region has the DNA TGCGCCAGCAGCCTAACCAAATCCGGGGAGCTGTTTTTT. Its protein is CASSLTKSGELFF.

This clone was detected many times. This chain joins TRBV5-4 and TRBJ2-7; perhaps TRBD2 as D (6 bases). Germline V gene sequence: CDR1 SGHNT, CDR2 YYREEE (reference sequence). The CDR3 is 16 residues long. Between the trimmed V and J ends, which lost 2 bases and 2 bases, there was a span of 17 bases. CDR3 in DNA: TGTGCCAGCAGCTTTGGAGGGCCCTCCTCAACCTACGAGCAGTACTTC. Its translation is CASSFGGPSSTYEQYF.

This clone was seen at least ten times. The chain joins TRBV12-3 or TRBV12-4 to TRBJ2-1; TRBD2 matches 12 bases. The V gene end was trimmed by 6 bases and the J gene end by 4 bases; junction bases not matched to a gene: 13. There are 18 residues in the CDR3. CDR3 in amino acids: CASRPGLAGTQRYNEQFF. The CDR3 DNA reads TGTGCCAGCAGACCGGGACTAGCGGGTACCCAGAGGTACAATGAGCAGTTCTTC.

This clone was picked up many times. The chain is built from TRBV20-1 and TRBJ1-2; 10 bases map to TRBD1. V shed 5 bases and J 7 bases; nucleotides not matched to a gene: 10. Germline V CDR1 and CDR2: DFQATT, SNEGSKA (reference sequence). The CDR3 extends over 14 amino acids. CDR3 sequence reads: CSAYSGTGAFGYTF. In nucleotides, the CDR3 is TGCAGTGCTTACTCCGGGACAGGGGCGTTTGGCTACACCTTC.

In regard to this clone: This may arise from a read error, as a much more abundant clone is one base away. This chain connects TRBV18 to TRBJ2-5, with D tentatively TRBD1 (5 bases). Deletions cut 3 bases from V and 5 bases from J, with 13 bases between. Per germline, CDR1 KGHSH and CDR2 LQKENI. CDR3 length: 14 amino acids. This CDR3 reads CASSPCPQGETQYF. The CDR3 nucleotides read TGTGCCAGCTCACCCTGCCCCCAGGGTGAGACCCAGTACTTC.

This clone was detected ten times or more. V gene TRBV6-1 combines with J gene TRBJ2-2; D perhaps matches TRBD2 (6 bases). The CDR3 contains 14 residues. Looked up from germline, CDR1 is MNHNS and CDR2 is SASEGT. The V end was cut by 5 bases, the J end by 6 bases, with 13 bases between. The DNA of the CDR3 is TGTGCCAGCAGTTTGATCGGGAGCCCCGGGGAGCTGTTTTTT. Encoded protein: CASSLIGSPGELFF.

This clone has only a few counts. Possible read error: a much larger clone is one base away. CDR3: CAIRKTGDTEAFF. The CDR3 region has the DNA TGTGCCATCAGAAAGACAGGGGACACTGAAGCTTTCTTT. This chain links TRBV10-3 with TRBJ1-1; 8 nucleotides align to TRBD1. This CDR3 region has 13 residues. Germline CDR1 ENHRY, CDR2 SYGVKD. Trimming cost V 6 bases and J 3 bases; bases outside gene matches: 3.

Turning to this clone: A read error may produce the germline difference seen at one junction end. The CDR3 spells CVSCLDPVYEQYF. The CDR3 nucleotides are TGCGTCAGCTGCTTGGACCCTGTTTACGAGCAGTACTTC. The rearrangement joins TRBV5-1 to TRBJ2-7; D gene uncertain. Per germline, CDR1 SGHRS and CDR2 YFSETQ. The CDR3 has 13 amino acids. Based on the CDR3 plus reference TRBV5-1 and TRBJ2-7, the full variable domain is KAGVTQTPRYLIKTRGQQVTLSCSPISGHRSVSWYQQTPGQGLQFLFEYFSETQRNKGNFPGRFSGRQFSNSRSEMNVSTLELGDSALYLCVSCLDPVYEQYFGPGTRLTVT.

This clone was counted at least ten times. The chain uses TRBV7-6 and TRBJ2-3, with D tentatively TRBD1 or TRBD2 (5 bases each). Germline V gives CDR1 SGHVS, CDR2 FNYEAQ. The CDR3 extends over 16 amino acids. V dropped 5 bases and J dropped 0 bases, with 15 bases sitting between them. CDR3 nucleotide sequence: TGTGCCAGCAGCCCCTGGGACGTAACTAGCACAGATACGCAGTATTTT. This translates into CASSPWDVTSTDTQYF.

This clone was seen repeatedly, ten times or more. CDR3 in DNA: TGTGCCAGCAGCCAAGGTTCCGGCGACAGGAGCAATCAGCCCCAGCATTTT. It codes for CASSQGSGDRSNQPQHF. The gene calls are TRBV4-2 and TRBJ1-5; perhaps TRBD1 as D (6 bases). The V gene's germline CDR1 is LGHNA and CDR2 YNFKEQ. The V end lost 1 base, the J end lost 1 base, and 14 bases lay between the germline ends. The CDR3 runs 17 residues.

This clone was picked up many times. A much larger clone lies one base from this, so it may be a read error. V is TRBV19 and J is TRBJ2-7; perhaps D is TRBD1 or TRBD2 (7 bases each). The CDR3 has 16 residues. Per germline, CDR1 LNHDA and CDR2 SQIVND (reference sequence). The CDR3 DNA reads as TGTGCCAGTAGTATCAGGGGGGGACCCGAGCCGGACGAGCGGTACTTC. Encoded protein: CASSIRGGPEPDERYF.

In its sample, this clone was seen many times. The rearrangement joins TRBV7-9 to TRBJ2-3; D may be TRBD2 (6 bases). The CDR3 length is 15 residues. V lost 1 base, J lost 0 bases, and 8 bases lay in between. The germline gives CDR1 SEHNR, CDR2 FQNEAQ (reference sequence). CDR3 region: CASSLDGGSTDTQYF. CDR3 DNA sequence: TGTGCCAGCAGCTTAGACGGGGGTAGCACAGATACGCAGTATTTT.

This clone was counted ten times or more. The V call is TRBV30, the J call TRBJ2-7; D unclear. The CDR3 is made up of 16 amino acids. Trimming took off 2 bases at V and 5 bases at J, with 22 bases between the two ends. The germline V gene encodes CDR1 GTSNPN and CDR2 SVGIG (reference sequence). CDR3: CAWSLSPQWFPHEQYF. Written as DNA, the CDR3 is TGTGCCTGGAGTCTATCCCCCCAGTGGTTTCCCCACGAGCAGTACTTC.

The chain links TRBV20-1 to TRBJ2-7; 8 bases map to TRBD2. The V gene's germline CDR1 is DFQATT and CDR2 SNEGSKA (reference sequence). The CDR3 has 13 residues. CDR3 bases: TGCATTCTCAAGCGGGAGCTGGACTACGAGCAGTACTTC. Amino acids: CILKRELDYEQYF.

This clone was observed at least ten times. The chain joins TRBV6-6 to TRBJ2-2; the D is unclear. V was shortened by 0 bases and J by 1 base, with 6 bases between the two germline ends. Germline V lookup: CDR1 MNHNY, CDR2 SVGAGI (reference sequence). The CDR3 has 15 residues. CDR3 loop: CASSYSNRNTGELFF. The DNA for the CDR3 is TGTGCCAGCAGTTACTCGAACAGGAACACCGGGGAGCTGTTTTTT.

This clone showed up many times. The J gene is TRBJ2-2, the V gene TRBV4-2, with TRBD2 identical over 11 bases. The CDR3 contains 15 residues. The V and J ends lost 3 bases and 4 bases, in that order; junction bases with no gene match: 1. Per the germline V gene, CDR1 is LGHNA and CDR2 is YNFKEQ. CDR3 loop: CASSHSGRATGELFF. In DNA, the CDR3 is TGTGCCAGCAGCCATAGCGGGAGGGCCACCGGGGAGCTGTTTTTT.